Below, 21 T cell receptor beta chains from the same sample are listed, as sequenced in a study of T cell responses to AZD1222 COVID-19 vaccine. Using immunoSEQ multiplex PCR, the repertoire was profiled, and TCRdb retains in-frame clones only, with some absent. This table has around 97,000 clones, 91% appearing once. Sequenced material: peripheral blood, taken on day 0 of AZD1222 vaccination. Receptors were obtained from an adult in good health.

The chain couples TRBV7-3 to TRBJ2-1; perhaps TRBD2 as D (5 bases). V lost 1 base and J lost 0, with 10 bases in between. The CDR3 has 16 residues. Looked up from germline, CDR1 is SGHTA and CDR2 is FQGTGA. CDR3 loop: CASSLSGLSSYNEQFF. The CDR3 DNA reads as TGTGCCAGCAGCTTAAGTGGACTGAGCTCCTACAATGAGCAGTTCTTC. Complete variable domain (other parts from reference TRBV7-3 and TRBJ2-1): GAGVSQTPSNKVTEKGKYVELRCDPISGHTALYWYRQSLGQGPEFLIYFQGTGAADDSGLPNDRFFAVRPEGSVSTLKIQRTERGDSAVYLCASSLSGLSSYNEQFFGPGTRLTVL.

The chain joins TRBV7-2 to TRBJ2-3; 8 bases line up with TRBD2. This CDR3 contains 16 residues. Looked up from germline, CDR1 is SGHTA and CDR2 is FQGNSA. Germline trimming cut 5 bases from V and 0 bases from J; bases unmatched to any gene: 7. Written as DNA, the CDR3 is TGTGCCAGCAGCCTTGGGACTAGGCGGAGCACAGATACGCAGTATTTT. It translates to CASSLGTRRSTDTQYF.

The chain couples TRBV19 to TRBJ2-7, with 7 bases that match TRBD1. The CDR3 sequence is 14 residues long. V lost 2 bases and J lost 6; bases outside the gene matches: 7. CDR1 is LNHDA, CDR2 SQIVND, per germline (reference sequence). CDR3 nucleotides: TGTGCCAGTAGTATACCCGGACAGGTCTCCGAGCAGTACTTC. It encodes CASSIPGQVSEQYF.

The genes are TRBV14 and TRBJ2-1; a weak D match, TRBD2 (5 bases). Germline CDR1 reads SGHDN; CDR2 reads FVKESK. Trimming cost V 0 bases and J 15 bases, with 15 bases left between them. The CDR3 sequence is 13 residues long. The CDR3 reads CASSQDLRGLPFF. The DNA for the CDR3 is TGTGCCAGCAGCCAAGATCTGCGAGGGTTGCCGTTCTTC.

In its sample, this clone was seen once. This sequence joins TRBV10-3 and TRBJ2-7; 13 nucleotides match TRBD2. This CDR3 has 16 residues. Germline V gene data show CDR1 as ENHRY and CDR2 as SYGVKD. Losses at the gene ends were 3 bases for V and 4 bases for J; bases not matched to a gene: 6. The CDR3 spells CAISDGLAGAGYEQYF. Here the CDR3 DNA reads TGTGCCATCAGTGATGGACTAGCGGGAGCCGGGTACGAGCAGTACTTC.

V usage is TRBV15 and J usage is TRBJ2-5, with D possibly called TRBD1 or TRBD2 (5 bases each). CDR3 size: 14 residues. Trimming cost V 2 bases and J 5 bases, with 12 bases left between them. Germline V gene data show CDR1 as LNHNV and CDR2 as YYDKDF (reference sequence). The CDR3 protein is CATSRQGVVETQYF. The CDR3 region has the DNA TGTGCCACCAGCAGACAGGGAGTAGTGGAGACCCAGTACTTC.

The genes are TRBV9 and TRBJ1-3; 7 bases are shared with TRBD1. CDR1 and CDR2 (germline): SGDLS, YYNGEE. CDR3 length: 15 residues. Germline trimming cut 4 bases from V and 6 bases from J; bases unmatched to any gene: 10. As DNA, the CDR3 is TGTGCCAGCAGCTCCGTACAGGGGAGGGCAAACACCATATATTTT. Amino acids: CASSSVQGRANTIYF.

V is TRBV6-6 and J is TRBJ1-1; 9 bases fit TRBD1. CDR1 MNHNY and CDR2 SVGAGI come from the germline V gene (reference sequence). V lost 4 bases and J lost 6; bases outside the gene matches: 3. This CDR3 contains 13 residues. CDR3: CASSFRQGAEAFF. In nucleotides, the CDR3 is TGTGCCAGCAGTTTTCGACAGGGGGCTGAAGCTTTCTTT.

The chain has TRBV28 and TRBJ2-7; no clear D. Trimming cost V 9 bases and J 3 bases, with 9 bases left between them. Looked up from germline, CDR1 is MDHEN and CDR2 is SYDVKM. The CDR3 is 11 amino acids. This chain's CDR3 is CASLWRYEQYF. DNA of the CDR3: TGTGCCAGTCTTTGGCGCTACGAGCAGTACTTC.

The chain carries TRBV28 and TRBJ1-5; D may be TRBD1 (5 bases). Trimming shortened V by 5 bases and J by 4 bases, and 12 bases separated the two germline ends. CDR1 MDHEN and CDR2 SYDVKM come from the germline V gene. The CDR3 length is 14 residues. The CDR3 here is CASSTPGLNQPQHF. CDR3 DNA: TGTGCCAGCAGTACGCCAGGGTTAAATCAGCCCCAGCATTTT.

This chain links TRBV28 with TRBJ1-2, with TRBD1 matching 7 bases. Unmatched junction bases numbered 5, after V lost 5 bases and J lost 2 bases. This CDR3 is 14 amino acids long. The germline gives CDR1 MDHEN, CDR2 SYDVKM. The CDR3 sequence: CASSPMGQNYGYTF. Here the CDR3 DNA reads TGTGCCAGCAGTCCTATGGGACAGAACTATGGCTACACCTTC.

The chain combines TRBV7-9 with TRBJ1-4; 7 bases line up with TRBD1. J gave up 7 bases and V 6 bases, and 14 bases lay outside the gene matches. CDR1 and CDR2 (germline): SEHNR, FQNEAQ (reference sequence). The CDR3 covers 16 residues. As DNA, the CDR3 is TGTGCCAGCAGTTTCCGGGACAGCGGTTATAGTGAAAAACTGTTTTTT. Encoded protein: CASSFRDSGYSEKLFF.

The CDR3 loop is CASSPLQGQETQYF. The CDR3 DNA reads TGTGCCAGCTCACCTTTACAGGGGCAGGAGACCCAGTACTTC. This chain links TRBV18 with TRBJ2-5, with TRBD1 matching over 7 bases. Trimming at V came to 3 bases and at J to 5 bases, leaving 6 bases not matched to a gene. Germline assignment: CDR1 KGHSH and CDR2 LQKENI. This CDR3 spans 14 amino acids. The full variable domain, in which reference TRBV18 and TRBJ2-5 provide the parts outside the CDR3, is NAGVMQNPRHLVRRRGQEARLRCSPMKGHSHVYWYRQLPEEGLKFMVYLQKENIIDESGMPKERFSAEFPKEGPSILRIQQVVRGDSAAYFCASSPLQGQETQYFGPGTRLLVL.

The rearrangement uses TRBV5-6 and TRBJ2-5; no clear D. Germline V CDR1 and CDR2: SGHDT, YYEEEE. V was clipped by 4 bases and J by 2 bases, with 3 bases between them. The CDR3 has 11 residues. The CDR3 bases are TGTGCCAGCAGCCGACAAGAGACCCAGTACTTC. Protein product: CASSRQETQYF.

The chain couples TRBV5-1 to TRBJ2-1; either TRBD1 or TRBD2 may supply D (6 bases each). This CDR3 spans 16 amino acids. Germline V gives CDR1 SGHRS, CDR2 YFSETQ. The V gene lost 4 bases and the J gene lost 0 bases, with 14 bases spanning the gap. CDR3 sequence reads: CASSPGDISSYNEQFF. CDR3 in DNA: TGCGCCAGCAGCCCGGGGGACATCAGCTCCTACAATGAGCAGTTCTTC.

The chain recombines TRBV7-2 with TRBJ2-7, with 12 bases aligning to TRBD2. In germline, CDR1 is SGHTA, CDR2 FQGNSA. J was trimmed by 5 bases and V by 2 bases; bases with no gene match: 7. The CDR3 is 16 residues long. This CDR3 is CASSLPFLAGGNEQYF. In DNA, the CDR3 is TGTGCCAGCAGCTTACCCTTTCTAGCGGGAGGGAACGAGCAGTACTTC. The full variable domain, in which reference TRBV7-2 and TRBJ2-7 provide the parts outside the CDR3, is GAGVSQSPSNKVTEKGKDVELRCDPISGHTALYWYRQSLGQGLEFLIYFQGNSAPDKSGLPSDRFSAERTGGSVSTLTIQRTQQEDSAVYLCASSLPFLAGGNEQYFGPGTRLTVT.

The chain joins TRBV19 to TRBJ1-3, with a possible D match to TRBD1 (5 bases). The V and J ends lost 2 bases and 2 bases respectively, with 16 bases between them. CDR1 and CDR2 from the germline V gene are LNHDA and SQIVND (reference sequence). This CDR3 is built from 17 residues. Here the CDR3 reads CASSIIRGDSAGNTIYF. The CDR3 DNA reads TGTGCCAGTAGTATAATCAGAGGGGATTCAGCTGGAAACACCATATATTTT.

This chain connects TRBV19 to TRBJ2-1; D might be TRBD2 (6 bases). Germline CDR1 LNHDA, CDR2 SQIVND (reference sequence). Trimming shortened V by 5 bases and J by 0 bases, and 11 bases separated the two germline ends. This CDR3 has 15 residues. CDR3 region: CASSESGYSYNEQFF. CDR3 DNA sequence: TGTGCCAGTAGTGAGAGCGGGTACTCCTACAATGAGCAGTTCTTC.

About this clone itself: A junction boundary mismatches the germline segment, possibly from a read error. The V and J genes are TRBV18 and TRBJ1-3; D is perhaps TRBD1 (5 bases). Germline V gives CDR1 KGHSH, CDR2 LQKENI. The CDR3 runs 14 residues. The CDR3 reads CASSPPGLGNTIYF. Written as DNA, the CDR3 is TGTGCCAGCTCCCCACCAGGGCTGGGAAACACCATATATTTT.

The V gene is TRBV28, the J gene TRBJ1-1; 7 bases agree with TRBD1. Germline V gene lookup returns CDR1 MDHEN and CDR2 SYDVKM. The V segment lost 5 bases and the J segment 7 bases; nucleotides outside the gene matches: 13. This CDR3 is 15 amino acids long. This CDR3 is CASSQGPGQQNEAFF. The CDR3 nucleotides are TGTGCCAGCAGTCAAGGTCCGGGACAGCAAAATGAAGCTTTCTTT.

The chain recombines TRBV14 with TRBJ2-7, with no clear D. V shed 0 bases and J shed 2 bases, with 5 bases lying between them. Germline assignment: CDR1 SGHDN and CDR2 FVKESK. The CDR3 spans 13 residues. This chain's CDR3 is CASSQDGAYEQYF. DNA of the CDR3: TGTGCCAGCAGCCAAGATGGGGCCTACGAGCAGTACTTC.